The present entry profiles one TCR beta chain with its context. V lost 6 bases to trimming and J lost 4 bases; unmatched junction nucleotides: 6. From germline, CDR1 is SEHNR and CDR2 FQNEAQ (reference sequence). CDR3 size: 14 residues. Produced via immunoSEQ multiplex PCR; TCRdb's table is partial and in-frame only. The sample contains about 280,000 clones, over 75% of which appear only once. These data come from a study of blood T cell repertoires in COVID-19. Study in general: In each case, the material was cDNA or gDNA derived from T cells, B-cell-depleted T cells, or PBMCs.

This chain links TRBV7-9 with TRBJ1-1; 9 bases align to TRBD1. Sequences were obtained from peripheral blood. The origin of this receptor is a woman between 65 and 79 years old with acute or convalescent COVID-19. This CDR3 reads CASRKDRGGTEAFF. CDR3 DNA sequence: TGTGCCAGCAGGAAGGACAGGGGTGGCACTGAAGCTTTCTTT.